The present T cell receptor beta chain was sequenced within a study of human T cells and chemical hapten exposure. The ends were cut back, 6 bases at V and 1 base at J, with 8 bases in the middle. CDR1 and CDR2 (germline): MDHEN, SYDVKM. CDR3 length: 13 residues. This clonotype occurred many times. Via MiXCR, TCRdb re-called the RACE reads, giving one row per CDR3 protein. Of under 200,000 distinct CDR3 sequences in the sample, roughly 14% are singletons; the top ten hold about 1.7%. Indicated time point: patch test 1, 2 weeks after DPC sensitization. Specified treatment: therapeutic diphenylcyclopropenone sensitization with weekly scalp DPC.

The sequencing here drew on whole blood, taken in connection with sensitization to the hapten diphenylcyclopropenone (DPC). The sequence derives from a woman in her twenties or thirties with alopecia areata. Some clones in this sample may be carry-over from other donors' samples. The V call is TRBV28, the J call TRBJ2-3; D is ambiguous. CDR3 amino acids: CASSSLGTDTQYF. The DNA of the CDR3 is TGTGCCAGCAGCTCCCTGGGCACAGATACGCAGTATTTT.